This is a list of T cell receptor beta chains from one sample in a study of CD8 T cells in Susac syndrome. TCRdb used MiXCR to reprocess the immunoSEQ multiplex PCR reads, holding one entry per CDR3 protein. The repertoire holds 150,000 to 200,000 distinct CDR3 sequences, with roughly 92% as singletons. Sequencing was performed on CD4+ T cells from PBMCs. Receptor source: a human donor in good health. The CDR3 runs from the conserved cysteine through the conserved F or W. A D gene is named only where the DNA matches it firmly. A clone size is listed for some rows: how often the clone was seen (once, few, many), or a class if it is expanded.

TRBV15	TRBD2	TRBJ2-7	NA	TGTGCCACCAGCAGATCCGGGACTAGGGGCTACGAGCAGTACTTC	CATSRSGTRGYEQYF
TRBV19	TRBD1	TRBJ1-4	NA	TGTGCCAGTAGTATAGGTGGGACAGTGAATGAAAAACTGTTTTTT	CASSIGGTVNEKLFF
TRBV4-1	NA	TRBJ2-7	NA	TGCGCCAGCAGCCAAGATTCATTTGAGCAGTACTTC	CASSQDSFEQYF
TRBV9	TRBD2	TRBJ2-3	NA	TGTGCCAGCAGCGTAGAGGCGGGAGGGGCAGATACGCAGTATTTT	CASSVEAGGADTQYF
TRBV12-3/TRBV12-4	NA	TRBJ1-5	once	TGTGCCAGGCCGGTGTACAACCGTAGGGGCAATCAGCCCCAGCATTTT	CARPVYNRRGNQPQHF
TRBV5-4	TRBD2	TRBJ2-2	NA	TGTGCCAGCAGTTCCCTAGCGGGGGGCCGTATCGGGGAGCTGTTTTTT	CASSSLAGGRIGELFF
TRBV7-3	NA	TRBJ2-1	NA	TGTGCCAGCAGCTTTAGGATCACAGGGAAGAATGAGCAGTTCTTC	CASSFRITGKNEQFF
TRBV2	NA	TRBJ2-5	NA	TGTGCCAGCGGAGGGGGGGCTGGGGAGACCCAGTACTTC	CASGGGAGETQYF
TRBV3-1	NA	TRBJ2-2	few	TGTGCCAGCAGCCAAGGGCCCACCGGGGAGCTGTTTTTT	CASSQGPTGELFF
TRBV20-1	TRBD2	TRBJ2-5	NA	TGCAGTGCATGGACTAGCAGCCAAGAGACCCAGTACTTC	CSAWTSSQETQYF
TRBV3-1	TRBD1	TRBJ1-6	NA	TGTGCCAGCAGCCAGGACAGGGATCCGCTAATCAGCTCCTATAATTCACCCCTCCACTTT	CASSQDRDPLISSYNSPLHF
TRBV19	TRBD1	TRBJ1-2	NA	TGTGCCAGTAGCGTGCAGGGGGGAGCTAACTATGGCTACACCTTC	CASSVQGGANYGYTF
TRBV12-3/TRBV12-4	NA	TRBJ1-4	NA	TGTGCCAGCAGTATGGACAATATGGAAAAACTGTTTTTT	CASSMDNMEKLFF
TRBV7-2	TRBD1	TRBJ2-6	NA	TGTGCCAGCAGCCCCAGGGGGCCTGGGGCCAACGTCCTGACTTTC	CASSPRGPGANVLTF
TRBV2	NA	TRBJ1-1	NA	TGTGCCAGCAGGCCGGACATGGTGAACACTGAAGCTTTCTTT	CASRPDMVNTEAFF
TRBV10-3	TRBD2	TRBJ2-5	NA	TGTGCCATCAGCGGTGGAGCGGGGACGGAGACCCAGTACTTC	CAISGGAGTETQYF